This entry describes one T cell receptor (beta chain). The sample originates from a study of blood T cell repertoires in COVID-19. This CDR3 is 14 amino acids long. V dropped 3 bases and J dropped 8; count of bases not matched to a gene: 4. Per the germline V gene, CDR1 is SGHRS and CDR2 is YFSETQ. Sequenced by immunoSEQ multiplex PCR; TCRdb stores in-frame clones only, minus some. The sample includes approximately 340,000 clones, roughly 90% seen only once; the top ten take 7.5% to 10%. This chain uses TRBV5-1 with TRBJ2-5; 13 nucleotides line up with TRBD2. The sequenced sample was peripheral blood. The receptor's source is a young man with COVID-19, enrolled during active disease. The CDR3 bases are TGCGCCAGCAGCTCCGGGACTAGCGGGACAACCCAGTACTTC. Amino acids: CASSSGTSGTTQYF.